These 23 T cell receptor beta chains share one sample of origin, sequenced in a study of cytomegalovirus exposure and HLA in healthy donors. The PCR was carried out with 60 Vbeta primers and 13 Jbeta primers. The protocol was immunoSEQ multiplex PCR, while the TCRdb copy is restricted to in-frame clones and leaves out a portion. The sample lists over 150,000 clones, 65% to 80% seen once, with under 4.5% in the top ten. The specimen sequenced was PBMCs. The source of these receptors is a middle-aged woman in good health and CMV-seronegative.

The CDR3 region is CAIRPDRGENSPLHF. CDR3 in DNA: TGTGCCATCAGGCCTGACAGGGGTGAGAATTCACCCCTCCACTTT. V gene TRBV10-3 combines with J gene TRBJ1-6; 8 bases are shared with TRBD1. Germline-derived CDR1 and CDR2 are ENHRY and SYGVKD. The CDR3 sequence is 15 residues long. Trimming at V came to 6 bases and at J to 7 bases, leaving 8 bases not matched to a gene.

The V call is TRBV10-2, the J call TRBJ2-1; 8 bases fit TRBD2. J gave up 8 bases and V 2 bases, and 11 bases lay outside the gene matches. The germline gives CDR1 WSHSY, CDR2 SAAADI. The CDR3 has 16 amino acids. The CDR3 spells CASSELVAGSWDEQFF. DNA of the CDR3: TGCGCCAGCAGTGAGCTTGTAGCGGGGTCCTGGGATGAGCAGTTCTTC.

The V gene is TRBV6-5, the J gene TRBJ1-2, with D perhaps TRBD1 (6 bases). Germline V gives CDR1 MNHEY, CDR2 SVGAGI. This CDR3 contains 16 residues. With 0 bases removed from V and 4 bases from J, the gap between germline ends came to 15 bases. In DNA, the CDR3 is TGTGCCAGCAGTTACTCCTCAGGGGTGGAGAGCTATGGCTACACCTTC. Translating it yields CASSYSSGVESYGYTF.

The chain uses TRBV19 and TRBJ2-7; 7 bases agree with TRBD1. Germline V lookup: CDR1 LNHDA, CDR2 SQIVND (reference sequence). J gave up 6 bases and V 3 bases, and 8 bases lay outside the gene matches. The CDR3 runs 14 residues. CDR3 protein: CASSIGQGVSEQYF. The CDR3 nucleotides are TGTGCCAGTAGTATCGGCCAGGGGGTCAGCGAGCAGTACTTC.

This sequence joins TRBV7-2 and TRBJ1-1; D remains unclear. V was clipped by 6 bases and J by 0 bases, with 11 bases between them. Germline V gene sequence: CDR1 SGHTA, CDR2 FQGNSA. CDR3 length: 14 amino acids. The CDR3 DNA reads TGTGCCAGCAGTATGTTCGGGATGAACACTGAAGCTTTCTTT. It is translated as CASSMFGMNTEAFF.

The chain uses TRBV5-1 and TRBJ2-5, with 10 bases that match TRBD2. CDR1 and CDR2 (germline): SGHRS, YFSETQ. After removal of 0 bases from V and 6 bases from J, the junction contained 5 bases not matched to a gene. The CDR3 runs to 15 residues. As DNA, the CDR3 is TGCGCCAGCAGCTTGGTAGTAGCGGGGGGAAAGACCCAGTACTTC. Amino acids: CASSLVVAGGKTQYF.

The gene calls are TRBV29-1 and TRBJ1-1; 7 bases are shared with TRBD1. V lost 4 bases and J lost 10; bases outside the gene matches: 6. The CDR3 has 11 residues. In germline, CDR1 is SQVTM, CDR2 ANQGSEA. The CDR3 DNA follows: TGCAGCGTTGGACAGGGCGGCGGAGCTTTCTTT. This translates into CSVGQGGGAFF.

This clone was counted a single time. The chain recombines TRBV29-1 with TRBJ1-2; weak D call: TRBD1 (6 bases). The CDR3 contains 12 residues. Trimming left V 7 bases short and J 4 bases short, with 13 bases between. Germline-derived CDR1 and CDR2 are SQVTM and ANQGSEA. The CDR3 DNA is TGCAGCGCCGGAACAGGGCCCTATGGCTACACCTTC. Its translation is CSAGTGPYGYTF.

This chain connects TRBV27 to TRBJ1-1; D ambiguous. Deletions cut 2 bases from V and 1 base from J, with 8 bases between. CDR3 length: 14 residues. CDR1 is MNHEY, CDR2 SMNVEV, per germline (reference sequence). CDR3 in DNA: TGTGCCAGCAGTTTAGTCCGAGGGAACACTGAAGCTTTCTTT. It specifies CASSLVRGNTEAFF.

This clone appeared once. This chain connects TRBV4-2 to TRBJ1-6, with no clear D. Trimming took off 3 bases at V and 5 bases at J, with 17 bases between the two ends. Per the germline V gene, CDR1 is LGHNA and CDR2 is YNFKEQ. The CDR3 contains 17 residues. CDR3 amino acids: CASSHPAGLKDNSPLHF. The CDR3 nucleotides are TGTGCCAGCAGCCATCCCGCAGGTTTGAAGGATAATTCACCCCTCCACTTT.

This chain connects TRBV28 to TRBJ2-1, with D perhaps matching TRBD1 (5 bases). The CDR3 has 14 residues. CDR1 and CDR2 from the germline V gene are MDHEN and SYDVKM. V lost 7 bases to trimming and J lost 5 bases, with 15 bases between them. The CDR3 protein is CASKSQTDNNEQFF. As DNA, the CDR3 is TGTGCCAGCAAATCACAGACAGATAACAATGAGCAGTTCTTC.

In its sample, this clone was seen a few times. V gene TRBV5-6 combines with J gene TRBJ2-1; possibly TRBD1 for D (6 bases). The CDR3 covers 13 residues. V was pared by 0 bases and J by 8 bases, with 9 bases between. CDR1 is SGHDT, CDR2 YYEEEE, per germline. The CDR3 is CASSLGDNHEQFF. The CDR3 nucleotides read TGTGCCAGCAGCTTGGGGGACAACCATGAGCAGTTCTTC.

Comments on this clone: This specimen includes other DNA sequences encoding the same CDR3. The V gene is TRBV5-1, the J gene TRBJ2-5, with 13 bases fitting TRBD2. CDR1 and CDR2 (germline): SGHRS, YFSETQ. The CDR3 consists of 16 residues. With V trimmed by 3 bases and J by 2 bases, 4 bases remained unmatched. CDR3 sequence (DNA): TGCGCCAGCAGCTCAGGACTAGCGGGGGCTCAAGAGACCCAGTACTTC. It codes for CASSSGLAGAQETQYF.

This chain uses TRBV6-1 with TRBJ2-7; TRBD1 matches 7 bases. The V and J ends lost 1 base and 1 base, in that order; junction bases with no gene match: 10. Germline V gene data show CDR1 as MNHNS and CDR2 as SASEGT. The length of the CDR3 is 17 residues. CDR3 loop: CASSEGLNRGESYEQYF. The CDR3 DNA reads TGTGCCAGCAGTGAAGGGTTGAACAGGGGCGAATCCTACGAGCAGTACTTC.

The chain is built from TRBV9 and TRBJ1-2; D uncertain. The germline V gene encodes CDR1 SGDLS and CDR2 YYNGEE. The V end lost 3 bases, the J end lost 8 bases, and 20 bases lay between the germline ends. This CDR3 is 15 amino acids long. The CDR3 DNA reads TGTGCCAGCAGCGAGGACCCCTCAATTCGCGGGGGCTACACCTTC. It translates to CASSEDPSIRGGYTF. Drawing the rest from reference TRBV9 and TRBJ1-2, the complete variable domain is DSGVTQTPKHLITATGQRVTLRCSPRSGDLSVYWYQQSLDQGLQFLIQYYNGEERAKGNILERFSAQQFPDLHSELNLSSLELGDSALYFCASSEDPSIRGGYTFGSGTRLTVV.

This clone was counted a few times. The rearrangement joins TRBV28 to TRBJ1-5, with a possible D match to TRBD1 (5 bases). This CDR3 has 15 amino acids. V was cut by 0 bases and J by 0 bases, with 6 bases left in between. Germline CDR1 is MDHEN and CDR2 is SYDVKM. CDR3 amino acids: CASSLWTDSNQPQHF. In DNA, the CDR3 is TGTGCCAGCAGTTTATGGACAGATAGCAATCAGCCCCAGCATTTT. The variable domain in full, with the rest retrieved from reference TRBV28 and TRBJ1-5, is DVKVTQSSRYLVKRTGEKVFLECVQDMDHENMFWYRQDPGLGLRLIYFSYDVKMKEKGDIPEGYSVSREKKERFSLILESASTNQTSMYLCASSLWTDSNQPQHFGDGTRLSIL.

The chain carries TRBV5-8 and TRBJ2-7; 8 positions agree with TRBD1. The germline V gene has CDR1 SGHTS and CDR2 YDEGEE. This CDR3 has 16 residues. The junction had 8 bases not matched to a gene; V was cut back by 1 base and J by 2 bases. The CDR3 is CASSLRDRSGAYEQYF. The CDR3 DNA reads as TGTGCCAGCAGCTTGAGGGACAGGTCAGGGGCCTACGAGCAGTACTTC.

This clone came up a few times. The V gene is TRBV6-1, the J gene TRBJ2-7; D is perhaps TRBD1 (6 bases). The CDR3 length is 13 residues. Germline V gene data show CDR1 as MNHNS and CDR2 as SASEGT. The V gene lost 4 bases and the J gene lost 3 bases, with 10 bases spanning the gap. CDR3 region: CASSVDRHYEQYF. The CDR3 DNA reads TGTGCCAGCAGTGTCGACAGGCACTACGAGCAGTACTTC.

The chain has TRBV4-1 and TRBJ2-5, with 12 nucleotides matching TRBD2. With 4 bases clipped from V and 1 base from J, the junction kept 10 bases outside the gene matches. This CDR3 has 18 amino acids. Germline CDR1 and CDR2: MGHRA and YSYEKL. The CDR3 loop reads CASSLSRTSGEVQETQYF. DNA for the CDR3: TGCGCCAGCAGCCTTTCGCGGACTAGCGGGGAGGTCCAAGAGACCCAGTACTTC.

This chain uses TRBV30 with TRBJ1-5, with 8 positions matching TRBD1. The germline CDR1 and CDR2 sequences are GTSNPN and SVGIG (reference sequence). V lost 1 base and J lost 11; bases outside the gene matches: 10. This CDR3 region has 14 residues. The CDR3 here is CAWSGQGAWEAQHF. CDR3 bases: TGTGCCTGGAGTGGGCAGGGGGCTTGGGAAGCCCAGCATTTT.

This CDR3 is CASSGAGVGEQYF. The DNA of the CDR3 is TGTGCCAGCAGTGGAGCGGGAGTGGGTGAGCAGTACTTC. The J gene is TRBJ2-7, the V gene TRBV2; 8 bases align to TRBD2. Losses at the gene ends were 4 bases for V and 7 bases for J; bases not matched to a gene: 6. This CDR3 region has 13 residues. Germline V gene sequence: CDR1 SNHLY, CDR2 FYNNEI.

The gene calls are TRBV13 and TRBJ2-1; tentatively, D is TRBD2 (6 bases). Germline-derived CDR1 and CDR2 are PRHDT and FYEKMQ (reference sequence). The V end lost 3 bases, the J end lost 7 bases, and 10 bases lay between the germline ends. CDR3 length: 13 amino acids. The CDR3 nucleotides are TGTGCCAGCAGCTTGTTTGGGGGGAATGAGCAGTTCTTC. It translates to CASSLFGGNEQFF.

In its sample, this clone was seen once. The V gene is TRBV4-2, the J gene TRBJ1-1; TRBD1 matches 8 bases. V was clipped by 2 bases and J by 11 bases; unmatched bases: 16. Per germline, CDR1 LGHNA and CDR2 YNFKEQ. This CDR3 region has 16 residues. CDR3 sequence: CASSQLSQGAESGAFF. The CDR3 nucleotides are TGTGCCAGCAGCCAATTATCCCAGGGGGCCGAGTCGGGCGCTTTCTTT.